The 30 T cell receptor beta chains reported below all come from one sample, sequenced in a study of CD8+CD57+ T cells in acquired aplastic anemia. Patients picked for sequencing had shown CD8+CD57+ cell expansion detected by flow cytometry. Genomic DNA templated the TCR beta VDJ and CDR3 profiling. One entry per CDR3 protein, called by TCRdb with MiXCR from the reads. The sample yields around 180,000 distinct CDR3 sequences, approximately 48% seen once. Sequenced input: sorted CD4+, CD8+, or CD8+CD57+ T cells (not recorded which) from PBMCs. These receptors were collected from a human donor with aplastic anemia.

Many counts were recorded for this clonotype. The DNA of the CDR3 is TGTGCCAGCAGTTACCCCGGGACATCCCGTTGGGGCTACACCTTC. Its protein product is CASSYPGTSRWGYTF. The V gene is TRBV6-5, the J gene TRBJ1-2, with D perhaps matching TRBD1 (6 bases). CDR1 and CDR2 from the germline V gene are MNHEY and SVGAGI. Trimming removed 2 bases at V and 8 bases at J, with 18 bases between. The CDR3 length is 15 residues.

This clonotype was picked up many times. The chain couples TRBV12-3 or TRBV12-4 to TRBJ1-1, with 12 bases fitting TRBD1. CDR3 length: 15 residues. V shed 6 bases and J 5 bases; nucleotides not matched to a gene: 7. In DNA, the CDR3 is TGTGCCAGCAGCTGGGGGACAGGGGGCGAGACTGAAGCTTTCTTT. Amino acids: CASSWGTGGETEAFF.

This clonotype was observed a handful of times. The chain recombines TRBV6-1 with TRBJ2-1, with 7 nucleotides matching TRBD2. Trimming took 6 bases from V and 7 from J; bases not matched to a gene: 18. The V gene's germline CDR1 is MNHNS and CDR2 SASEGT. The CDR3 consists of 17 residues. DNA for the CDR3: TGTGCCAGCAGCCCCCGTGGGGGAGGGCCTCAAGGGAATGAGCAGTTCTTC. Its translation is CASSPRGGGPQGNEQFF.

This clonotype showed up many times. The chain combines TRBV5-5 with TRBJ1-5; the D is unclear. The CDR3 sequence is 15 residues long. V lost 4 bases to trimming and J lost 7 bases, with 18 bases between them. CDR1 is SGHKS, CDR2 YYEKEE, per germline (reference sequence). CDR3 region: CASSPSIGVRQPQHF. The CDR3 DNA follows: TGTGCCAGCAGCCCCTCTATCGGGGTTCGCCAGCCCCAGCATTTT.

As DNA, the CDR3 is TGTGCCAGTGGGGGGGGAACGCCGACAGATACGCAGTATTTT. Translation: CASGGGTPTDTQYF. The chain recombines TRBV9 with TRBJ2-3; 7 positions match TRBD2. This CDR3 spans 14 amino acids. J lost 3 bases, V lost 8 bases, and 9 bases had no gene match. CDR1 SGDLS and CDR2 YYNGEE come from the germline V gene.

The rearrangement joins TRBV29-1 to TRBJ2-7; D is unclear. V was pared by 5 bases and J by 1 base, with 9 bases between. The germline V gene has CDR1 SQVTM and CDR2 ANQGSEA. This CDR3 region has 12 residues. Here the CDR3 DNA reads TGCAGCGTTAAGACACATTCCTACGAGCAGTACTTC. Its translation is CSVKTHSYEQYF.

As for this clonotype: A much larger clone differs from this one at a single base, so this may be a read error. This chain uses TRBV5-1 with TRBJ1-2, with D possibly being TRBD1 (6 bases). This CDR3 region has 15 residues. Trimming took off 4 bases at V and 5 bases at J, with 18 bases between the two ends. The germline V gene encodes CDR1 SGHRS and CDR2 YFSETQ. This CDR3 is CASSLRTDSKYGYTF. CDR3 nucleotides: TGCGCCAGCAGCCTGAGGACGGACAGTAAGTATGGCTACACCTTC.

This clonotype has ten or more counts. V is TRBV5-4 and J is TRBJ1-4; 7 bases line up with TRBD1. Germline V CDR1 and CDR2: SGHNT, YYREEE (reference sequence). Trimming removed 4 bases from V and 5 bases from J; junction bases left unmatched: 8. The CDR3 totals 15 residues. The CDR3 sequence: CASSTDRSGNEKLFF. The DNA of the CDR3 is TGTGCCAGCAGCACGGACAGGTCGGGAAATGAAAAACTGTTTTTT.

Note on this clonotype: A junction boundary mismatches the germline segment, possibly from a read error. The CDR3 here is CSVEDSTSSSCEQYF. The CDR3 DNA is TGCAGCGTTGAGGACAGCACTTCCAGCTCCTGCGAGCAGTACTTC. V usage is TRBV29-1 and J usage is TRBJ2-7, with D possibly matching TRBD1 (6 bases). Germline V gives CDR1 SQVTM, CDR2 ANQGSEA. The CDR3 loop spans 15 amino acids.

In its sample, this clonotype was seen many times. The V call is TRBV2, the J call TRBJ1-5; unclear D gene. V lost 5 bases, J lost 4 bases, and 9 bases lay in between. Per the germline V gene, CDR1 is SNHLY and CDR2 is FYNNEI. The CDR3 consists of 13 residues. This chain's CDR3 is CASSLSRNQPQHF. The CDR3 DNA sequence: TGTGCCAGCAGTTTATCGAGGAATCAGCCCCAGCATTTT.

Details on this clonotype: Its ends do not fully match the called genes, so a read error is possible. The chain employs TRBV20-1 and TRBJ2-3; D is possibly TRBD1 (6 bases). The germline gives CDR1 DFQATT, CDR2 SNEGSKA (reference sequence). The CDR3 runs to 14 residues. The CDR3 here is CSATGQQGTGTQYF. The DNA for the CDR3 is TGCAGTGCTACAGGACAGCAAGGCACAGGTACGCAGTATTTT.

The chain combines TRBV12-3 or TRBV12-4 with TRBJ2-7; weak D call: TRBD1 (6 bases). Trimming took 3 bases from V and 3 from J, leaving 15 bases between them. The CDR3 has 15 amino acids. The CDR3 loop is CASSLGARRDYEQYF. DNA of the CDR3: TGTGCCAGCAGTTTGGGGGCCAGGAGAGACTACGAGCAGTACTTC.

The CDR3 loop is CASSEYRNTNEKLFF. The CDR3 region has the DNA TGTGCCAGCAGTGAATATAGGAACACTAATGAAAAACTGTTTTTT. The chain joins TRBV25-1 to TRBJ1-4; D is ambiguous. Germline-derived CDR1 and CDR2 are MGHDK and SYGVNS. V was trimmed by 0 bases and J by 2 bases, leaving 7 bases between them. CDR3 length: 15 residues. Variable domain in full (rest from reference TRBV25-1 and TRBJ1-4): EADIYQTPRYLVIGTGKKITLECSQTMGHDKMYWYQQDPGMELHLIHYSYGVNSTEKGDLSSESTVSRIRTEHFPLTLESARPSHTSQYLCASSEYRNTNEKLFFGSGTQLSVL.

This clonotype was seen repeatedly, ten times or more. The chain employs TRBV19 and TRBJ2-1; D might be TRBD1 (6 bases). V dropped 5 bases and J dropped 2 bases, with 19 bases sitting between them. CDR3 size: 17 residues. Germline CDR1 is LNHDA and CDR2 is SQIVND (reference sequence). The CDR3 here is CASSPAQGLAPYNEQFF. As DNA, the CDR3 is TGTGCCAGTAGTCCCGCCCAGGGGTTAGCGCCCTACAATGAGCAGTTCTTC.

This clonotype was observed many times. The rearrangement joins TRBV19 to TRBJ1-1; TRBD1 aligns across 7 bases. This CDR3 region has 18 residues. V gave up 6 bases and J gave up 3 bases; unmatched junction bases: 19. Germline V gene data show CDR1 as LNHDA and CDR2 as SQIVND (reference sequence). CDR3 protein: CASRTKTGWGLADTEAFF. In DNA, the CDR3 is TGTGCCAGTAGGACCAAGACAGGGTGGGGATTGGCTGACACTGAAGCTTTCTTT.

The chain combines TRBV2 with TRBJ1-5, with D tentatively TRBD1 (5 bases). The V gene's germline CDR1 is SNHLY and CDR2 FYNNEI. Between the trimmed V and J ends, which lost 8 bases and 1 base, there was a span of 15 bases. The CDR3 has 15 residues. CDR3 region: CASGLVGGSNQPQHF. CDR3 DNA sequence: TGTGCCAGCGGCTTGGTCGGGGGAAGCAATCAGCCCCAGCATTTT.

Concerning this clonotype itself: This may be a read error: a much more frequent sequence differs by one nucleotide. The genes are TRBV28 and TRBJ1-1; no clear D gene. Germline CDR1 is MDHEN and CDR2 is SYDVKM. The CDR3 contains 10 residues. Trimming took 7 bases from V and 4 from J, leaving 4 bases between them. Written as DNA, the CDR3 is TGTGCCAGCATAGCCACTGAAGCTTTCTTT. The encoded protein is CASIATEAFF.

There are many counts of this clonotype. The rearrangement joins TRBV11-2 to TRBJ2-7, with TRBD2 matching 9 bases. J gave up 4 bases and V 4 bases, and 11 bases lay outside the gene matches. The CDR3 is made up of 16 amino acids. Germline V CDR1 and CDR2: SGHAT, FQNNGV. For the CDR3, the DNA is TGTGCCAGCAGCTCCCACGGGGCGGGAGGGGAATACGAGCAGTACTTC. Translation gives CASSSHGAGGEYEQYF.

This sequence joins TRBV2 and TRBJ2-7; D gene unclear. From germline, CDR1 is SNHLY and CDR2 FYNNEI. Deletions cut 6 bases from V and 6 bases from J, with 12 bases between. This CDR3 has 12 residues. CDR3 region: CASSPVAAEQYF. The CDR3 DNA sequence: TGTGCCAGCAGCCCTGTGGCCGCCGAGCAGTACTTC.

There are many counts of this clonotype. This sequence joins TRBV5-4 and TRBJ1-2; 7 bases match TRBD1. The germline V gene encodes CDR1 SGHNT and CDR2 YYREEE (reference sequence). The junction had 6 bases not matched to a gene; V was cut back by 4 bases and J by 6 bases. This CDR3 is built from 13 residues. CDR3 coding DNA: TGTGCCAGCAGCCGCGACAGGGTTAATGGCTACACCTTC. Amino acids: CASSRDRVNGYTF.

Ten or more counts support this clonotype. V and J are TRBV20-1 and TRBJ2-1; D not certain. V gave up 3 bases and J gave up 2 bases, with 11 bases separating them. Germline V gene lookup returns CDR1 DFQATT and CDR2 SNEGSKA (reference sequence). The CDR3 length is 14 residues. The DNA for the CDR3 is TGCAGTGCTAGTGGGCAGAGGACCTACAATGAGCAGTTCTTC. Protein: CSASGQRTYNEQFF.

This clonotype was counted ten times or more. V usage is TRBV7-8 and J usage is TRBJ1-1; 7 bases line up with TRBD1. V gave up 6 bases and J gave up 1 base; unmatched junction bases: 11. This CDR3 spans 16 amino acids. The germline V gene has CDR1 SGHVS and CDR2 FQNEAQ. The CDR3 loop reads CASRPGGTTWNTEAFF. For the CDR3, the DNA is TGTGCCAGCAGACCAGGGGGGACTACTTGGAACACTGAAGCTTTCTTT.

The chain couples TRBV27 to TRBJ2-1; 12 bases agree with TRBD2. Germline V gene data show CDR1 as MNHEY and CDR2 as SMNVEV (reference sequence). The junction had 11 bases not matched to a gene; V was cut back by 8 bases and J by 9 bases. The CDR3 totals 15 residues. The CDR3 reads CASQTRTSGIGEQFF. In DNA form, the CDR3 reads TGTGCCAGCCAAACGAGGACTAGCGGGATTGGTGAGCAGTTCTTC.

The V gene is TRBV4-3, the J gene TRBJ2-7; D is ambiguous. Germline values: CDR1 LGHNA, CDR2 YSLEER. CDR3 length equals 15 residues. V was pared by 0 bases and J by 3 bases, with 12 bases between. CDR3 sequence (DNA): TGCGCCAGCAGCCAAGAGCTGGAGCCCCTCTACGAGCAGTACTTC. Amino acids: CASSQELEPLYEQYF.

This clonotype was picked up many times. This sequence joins TRBV7-2 and TRBJ2-1, with D perhaps matching TRBD2 (5 bases). V gave up 5 bases and J gave up 4 bases, with 12 bases separating them. CDR1 and CDR2 from the germline V gene are SGHTA and FQGNSA. The CDR3 runs to 14 residues. CDR3 sequence (DNA): TGTGCCAGCAGCCGCTTCGGACTGTACAATGAGCAGTTCTTC. It yields the protein CASSRFGLYNEQFF.

The chain links TRBV24-1 to TRBJ1-1; TRBD1 matches at 8 bases. The CDR3 is made up of 15 amino acids. Germline CDR1 KGHDR, CDR2 SFDVKD. V shed 3 bases, J shed 6 bases, and the junction held 8 bases outside the gene matches. The DNA for the CDR3 is TGTGCCACCAGTGATCCGAGGACAGGGCGGGCTGAAGCTTTCTTT. It yields the protein CATSDPRTGRAEAFF.

This clonotype was recorded many times. The J gene is TRBJ2-7, the V gene TRBV6-1; no firm D call. Germline CDR1 is MNHNS and CDR2 is SASEGT. Trimming took 1 base from V and 5 from J, leaving 9 bases between them. The CDR3 totals 13 residues. Written as DNA, the CDR3 is TGTGCCAGCAGTGAAGTCCGTGGCCACGAGCAGTACTTC. This sequence encodes CASSEVRGHEQYF.

This clonotype occurred a few times. V usage is TRBV28 and J usage is TRBJ2-6, with D uncertain. V lost 3 bases, J lost 0 bases, and 6 bases lay in between. CDR3 length: 15 amino acids. The germline CDR1 and CDR2 sequences are MDHEN and SYDVKM. The CDR3 bases are TGTGCCAGCAGTTTTTCTTCCTCTGGGGCCAACGTCCTGACTTTC. This gives the protein CASSFSSSGANVLTF.

This clonotype was observed at least ten times. J is TRBJ1-2 and V is TRBV27; the match to TRBD1 covers 8 bases. This CDR3 has 15 residues. Germline V gene lookup returns CDR1 MNHEY and CDR2 SMNVEV (reference sequence). V trimming: 2 bases; J trimming: 3 bases; junction bases outside the gene matches: 5. The CDR3 sequence: CASSLQGARDYGYTF. The CDR3 DNA reads as TGTGCCAGCAGTTTACAGGGGGCGCGGGACTATGGCTACACCTTC.

J is TRBJ1-1 and V is TRBV25-1; D gene ambiguous. The V and J ends lost 2 bases and 3 bases respectively, with 10 bases between them. Germline V gene sequence: CDR1 MGHDK, CDR2 SYGVNS. This CDR3 contains 14 residues. The CDR3 bases are TGTGCCAGCAGTGAAGGAGTGCGGTACACTGAAGCTTTCTTT. Its translation: CASSEGVRYTEAFF.